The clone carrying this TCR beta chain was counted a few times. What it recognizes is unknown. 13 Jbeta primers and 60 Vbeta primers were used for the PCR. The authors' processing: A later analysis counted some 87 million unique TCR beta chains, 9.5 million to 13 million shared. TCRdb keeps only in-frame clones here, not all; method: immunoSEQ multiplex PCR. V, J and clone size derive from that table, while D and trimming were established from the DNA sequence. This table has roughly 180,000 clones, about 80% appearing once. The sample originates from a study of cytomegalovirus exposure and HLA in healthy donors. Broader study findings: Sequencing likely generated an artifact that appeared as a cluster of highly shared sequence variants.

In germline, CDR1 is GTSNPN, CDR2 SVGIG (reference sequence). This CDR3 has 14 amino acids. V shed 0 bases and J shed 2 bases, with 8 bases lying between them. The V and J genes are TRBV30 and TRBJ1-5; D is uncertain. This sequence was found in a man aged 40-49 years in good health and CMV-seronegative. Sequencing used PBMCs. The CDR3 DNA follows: TGTGCCTGGAGTGTCGGGGTTGGCAATCAGCCCCAGCATTTT. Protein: CAWSVGVGNQPQHF.